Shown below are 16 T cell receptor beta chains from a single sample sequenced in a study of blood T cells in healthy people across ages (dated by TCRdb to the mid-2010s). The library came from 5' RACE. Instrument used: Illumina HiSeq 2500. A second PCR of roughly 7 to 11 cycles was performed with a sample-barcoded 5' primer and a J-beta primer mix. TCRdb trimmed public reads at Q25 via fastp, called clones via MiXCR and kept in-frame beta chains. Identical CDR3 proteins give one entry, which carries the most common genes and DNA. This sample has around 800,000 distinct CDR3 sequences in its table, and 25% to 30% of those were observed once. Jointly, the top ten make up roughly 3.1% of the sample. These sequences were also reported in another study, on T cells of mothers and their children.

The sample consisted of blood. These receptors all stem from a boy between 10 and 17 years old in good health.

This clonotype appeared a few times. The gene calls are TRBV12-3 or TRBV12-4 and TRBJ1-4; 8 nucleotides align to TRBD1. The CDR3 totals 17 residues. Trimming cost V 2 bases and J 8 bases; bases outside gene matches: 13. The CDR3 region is CASSLPRTGRGHEKLFF. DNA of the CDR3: TGTGCCAGCAGTTTACCCAGAACAGGCAGGGGGCACGAAAAACTGTTTTTT.

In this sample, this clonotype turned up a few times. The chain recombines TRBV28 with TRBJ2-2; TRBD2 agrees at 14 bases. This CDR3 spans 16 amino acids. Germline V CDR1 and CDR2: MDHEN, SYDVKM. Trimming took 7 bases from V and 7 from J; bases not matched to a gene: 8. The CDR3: CASTLTSGGADGELFF. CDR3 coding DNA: TGTGCCAGCACCCTGACTAGCGGGGGGGCGGACGGGGAGCTGTTTTTT. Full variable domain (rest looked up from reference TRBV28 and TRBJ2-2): DVKVTQSSRYLVKRTGEKVFLECVQDMDHENMFWYRQDPGLGLRLIYFSYDVKMKEKGDIPEGYSVSREKKERFSLILESASTNQTSMYLCASTLTSGGADGELFFGEGSRLTVL.

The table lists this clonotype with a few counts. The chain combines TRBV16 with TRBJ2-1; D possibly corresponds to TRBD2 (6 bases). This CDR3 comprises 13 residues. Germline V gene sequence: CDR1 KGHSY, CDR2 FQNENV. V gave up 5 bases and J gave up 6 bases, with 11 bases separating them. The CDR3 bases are TGTGCCAGCAGCGCTGGGAGGTTCAATGAGCAGTTCTTC. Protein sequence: CASSAGRFNEQFF.

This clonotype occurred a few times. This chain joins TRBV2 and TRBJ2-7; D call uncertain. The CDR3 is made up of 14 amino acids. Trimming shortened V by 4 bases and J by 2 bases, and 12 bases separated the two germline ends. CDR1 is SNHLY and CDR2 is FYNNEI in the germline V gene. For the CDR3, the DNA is TGTGCCAGCAGTGCGGAGACTTTTACCTACGAGCAGTACTTC. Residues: CASSAETFTYEQYF.

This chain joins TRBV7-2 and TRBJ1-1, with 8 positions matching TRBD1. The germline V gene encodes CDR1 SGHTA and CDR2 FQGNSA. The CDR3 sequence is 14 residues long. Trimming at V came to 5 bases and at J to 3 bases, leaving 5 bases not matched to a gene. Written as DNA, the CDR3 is TGTGCCAGCAGCCCGGGACAGGCCTACACTGAAGCTTTCTTT. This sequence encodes CASSPGQAYTEAFF. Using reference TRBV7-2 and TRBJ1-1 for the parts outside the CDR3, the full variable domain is GAGVSQSPSNKVTEKGKDVELRCDPISGHTALYWYRQSLGQGLEFLIYFQGNSAPDKSGLPSDRFSAERTGGSVSTLTIQRTQQEDSAVYLCASSPGQAYTEAFFGQGTRLTVV.

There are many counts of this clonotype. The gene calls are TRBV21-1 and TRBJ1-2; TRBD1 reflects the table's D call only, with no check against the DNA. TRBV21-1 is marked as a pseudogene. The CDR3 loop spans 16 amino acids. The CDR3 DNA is TGTGCCAGCAGCTCTGAGACAGCTCAGTCGTACTATGGCTACACCTTC. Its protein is CASSSETAQSYYGYTF.

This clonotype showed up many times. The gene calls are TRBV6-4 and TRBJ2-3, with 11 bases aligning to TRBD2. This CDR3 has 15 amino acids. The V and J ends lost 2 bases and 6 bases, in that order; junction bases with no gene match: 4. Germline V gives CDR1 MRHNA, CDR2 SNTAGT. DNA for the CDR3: TGTGCCAGCAGTGACCACGCTAGCGGGGGGGATACGCAGTATTTT. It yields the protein CASSDHASGGDTQYF.

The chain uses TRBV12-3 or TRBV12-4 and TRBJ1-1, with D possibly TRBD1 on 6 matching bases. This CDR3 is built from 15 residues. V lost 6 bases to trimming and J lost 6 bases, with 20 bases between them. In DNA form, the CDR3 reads TGTGCCAGCAGCACGTACAGGGACCCACTGCCTGAAGCTTTCTTT. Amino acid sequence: CASSTYRDPLPEAFF.

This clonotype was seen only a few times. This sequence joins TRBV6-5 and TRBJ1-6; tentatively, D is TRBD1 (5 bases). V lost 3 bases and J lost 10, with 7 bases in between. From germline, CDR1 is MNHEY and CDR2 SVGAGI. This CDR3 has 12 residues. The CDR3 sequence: CASSYQGSPLHF. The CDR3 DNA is TGTGCCAGCAGTTATCAGGGATCACCCCTCCACTTT.

The CDR3 sequence: CASSLSTETYEQYF. For the CDR3, the DNA is TGTGCCAGCAGCTTATCGACAGAGACCTACGAGCAGTACTTC. This chain links TRBV13 with TRBJ2-7; D is possibly TRBD1 (5 bases). This CDR3 has 14 amino acids. With 2 bases removed from V and 2 bases from J, the gap between germline ends came to 10 bases. The germline gives CDR1 PRHDT, CDR2 FYEKMQ (reference sequence).

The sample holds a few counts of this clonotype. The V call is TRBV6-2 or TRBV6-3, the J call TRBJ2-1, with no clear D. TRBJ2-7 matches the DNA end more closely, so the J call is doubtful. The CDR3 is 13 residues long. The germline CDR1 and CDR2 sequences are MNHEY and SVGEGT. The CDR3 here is CASSYRALHEQYF. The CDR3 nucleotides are TGTGCCAGCAGTTACAGGGCCCTCCACGAGCAGTACTTC.

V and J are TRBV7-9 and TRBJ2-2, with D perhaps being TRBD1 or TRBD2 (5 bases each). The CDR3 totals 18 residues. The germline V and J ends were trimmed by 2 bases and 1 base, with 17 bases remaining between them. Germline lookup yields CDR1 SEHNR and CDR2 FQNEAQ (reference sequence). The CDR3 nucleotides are TGTGCCAGCAGCTTATTGGGGACCCCTTACCGGAACACCGGGGAGCTGTTTTTT. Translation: CASSLLGTPYRNTGELFF.

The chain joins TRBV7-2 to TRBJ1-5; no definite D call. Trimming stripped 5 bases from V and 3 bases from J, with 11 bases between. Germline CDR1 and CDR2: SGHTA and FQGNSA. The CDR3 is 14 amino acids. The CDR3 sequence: CASSTRGPNQPQHF. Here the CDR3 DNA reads TGTGCCAGCAGCACCCGCGGACCCAATCAGCCCCAGCATTTT.

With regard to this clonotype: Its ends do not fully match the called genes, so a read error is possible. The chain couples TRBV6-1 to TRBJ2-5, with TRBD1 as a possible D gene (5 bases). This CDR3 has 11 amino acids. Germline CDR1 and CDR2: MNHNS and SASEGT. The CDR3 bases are TGTGCCAGCAGAGGACAAGAGACCCAGTGCTTC. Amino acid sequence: CASRGQETQCF.

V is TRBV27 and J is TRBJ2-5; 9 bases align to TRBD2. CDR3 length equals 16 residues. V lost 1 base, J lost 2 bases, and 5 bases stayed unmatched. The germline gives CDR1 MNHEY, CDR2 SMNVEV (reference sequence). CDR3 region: CASSLWSLAGQETQYF. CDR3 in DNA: TGTGCCAGCAGTTTATGGTCCCTAGCGGGGCAAGAGACCCAGTACTTC.

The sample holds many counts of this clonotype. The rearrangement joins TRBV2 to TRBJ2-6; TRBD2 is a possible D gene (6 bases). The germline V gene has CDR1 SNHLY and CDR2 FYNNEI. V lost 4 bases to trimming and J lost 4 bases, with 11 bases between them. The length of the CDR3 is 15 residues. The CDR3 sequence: CASSVRGTGANVLTF. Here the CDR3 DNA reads TGTGCCAGCAGTGTGCGGGGTACCGGGGCCAACGTCCTGACTTTC.